The source of this TCR beta chain is a study of beta chain features in type 1 diabetes. Overall study: Cell yields, gender and age were comparable in patients and healthy donors. Study observations and caveats: Moderately but significantly shorter TCRB CDR3s were found in Type 1 diabetes patients in all four CD4+ subsets. The similarity of naive, central memory and Treg TCRB repertoires appeared greater among patients than among healthy donors.

The investigators reverse transcribed all of the isolated RNA, so they sequenced expressed TCRB transcripts. Method: immunoSEQ multiplex PCR; TCRdb's copy keeps in-frame clones and lacks some. This sample carries some 350,000 clones, roughly 9.8% of them seen once, and the ten largest clones take about 0.6%. The CDR3 loop spans 15 amino acids. V shed 5 bases, J shed 7 bases, and the junction held 13 bases outside the gene matches. Per germline, CDR1 LNHDA and CDR2 SQIVND (reference sequence). This clone came up a few times. Its antigen remains unidentified. This sequence originates from a man aged 25 to 40 with type 1 diabetes. The sample comprised central memory CD4+ T cells from blood. This sequence joins TRBV19 and TRBJ1-1, with TRBD1 identical over 7 bases. CDR3 bases: TGTGCCAGTAGTCCCCAGGGGAGGACAGGCGGTGAAGCTTTCTTT. As protein: CASSPQGRTGGEAFF.